This T cell receptor (beta chain) was sequenced during a study of human T cells and chemical hapten exposure. Study as a whole: Patch tests put 0.01% DPC on the upper back, read at 6 days.

As to time point: patch test 3, about 24 weeks after DPC sensitization. Noted treatment: therapeutic diphenylcyclopropenone sensitization with weekly scalp DPC. The starting material, unfractionated whole blood, was used for total RNA extraction. TCRdb processed the RACE reads anew with MiXCR; each CDR3 protein has one entry. The data show around 200,000 distinct CDR3 sequences, with around 23% seen just once and 2.5% held by the top ten. The sample consisted of whole blood, taken in connection with sensitization to the hapten diphenylcyclopropenone (DPC). This sequence was found in a woman aged 40 to 50 with alopecia areata. Some clones in this sample may be carry-over from other donors' samples.

The CDR3 nucleotides read TGTGCCACGGGGGCAGTCTCCTACGAGCAGTACTTC. Its protein is CATGAVSYEQYF. This chain uses TRBV10-3 with TRBJ2-7; either TRBD1 or TRBD2 may fit D (6 bases each). The CDR3 totals 12 residues. The germline V gene has CDR1 ENHRY and CDR2 SYGVKD. Trimming pared 10 bases from V and 0 bases from J, leaving 10 bases between.